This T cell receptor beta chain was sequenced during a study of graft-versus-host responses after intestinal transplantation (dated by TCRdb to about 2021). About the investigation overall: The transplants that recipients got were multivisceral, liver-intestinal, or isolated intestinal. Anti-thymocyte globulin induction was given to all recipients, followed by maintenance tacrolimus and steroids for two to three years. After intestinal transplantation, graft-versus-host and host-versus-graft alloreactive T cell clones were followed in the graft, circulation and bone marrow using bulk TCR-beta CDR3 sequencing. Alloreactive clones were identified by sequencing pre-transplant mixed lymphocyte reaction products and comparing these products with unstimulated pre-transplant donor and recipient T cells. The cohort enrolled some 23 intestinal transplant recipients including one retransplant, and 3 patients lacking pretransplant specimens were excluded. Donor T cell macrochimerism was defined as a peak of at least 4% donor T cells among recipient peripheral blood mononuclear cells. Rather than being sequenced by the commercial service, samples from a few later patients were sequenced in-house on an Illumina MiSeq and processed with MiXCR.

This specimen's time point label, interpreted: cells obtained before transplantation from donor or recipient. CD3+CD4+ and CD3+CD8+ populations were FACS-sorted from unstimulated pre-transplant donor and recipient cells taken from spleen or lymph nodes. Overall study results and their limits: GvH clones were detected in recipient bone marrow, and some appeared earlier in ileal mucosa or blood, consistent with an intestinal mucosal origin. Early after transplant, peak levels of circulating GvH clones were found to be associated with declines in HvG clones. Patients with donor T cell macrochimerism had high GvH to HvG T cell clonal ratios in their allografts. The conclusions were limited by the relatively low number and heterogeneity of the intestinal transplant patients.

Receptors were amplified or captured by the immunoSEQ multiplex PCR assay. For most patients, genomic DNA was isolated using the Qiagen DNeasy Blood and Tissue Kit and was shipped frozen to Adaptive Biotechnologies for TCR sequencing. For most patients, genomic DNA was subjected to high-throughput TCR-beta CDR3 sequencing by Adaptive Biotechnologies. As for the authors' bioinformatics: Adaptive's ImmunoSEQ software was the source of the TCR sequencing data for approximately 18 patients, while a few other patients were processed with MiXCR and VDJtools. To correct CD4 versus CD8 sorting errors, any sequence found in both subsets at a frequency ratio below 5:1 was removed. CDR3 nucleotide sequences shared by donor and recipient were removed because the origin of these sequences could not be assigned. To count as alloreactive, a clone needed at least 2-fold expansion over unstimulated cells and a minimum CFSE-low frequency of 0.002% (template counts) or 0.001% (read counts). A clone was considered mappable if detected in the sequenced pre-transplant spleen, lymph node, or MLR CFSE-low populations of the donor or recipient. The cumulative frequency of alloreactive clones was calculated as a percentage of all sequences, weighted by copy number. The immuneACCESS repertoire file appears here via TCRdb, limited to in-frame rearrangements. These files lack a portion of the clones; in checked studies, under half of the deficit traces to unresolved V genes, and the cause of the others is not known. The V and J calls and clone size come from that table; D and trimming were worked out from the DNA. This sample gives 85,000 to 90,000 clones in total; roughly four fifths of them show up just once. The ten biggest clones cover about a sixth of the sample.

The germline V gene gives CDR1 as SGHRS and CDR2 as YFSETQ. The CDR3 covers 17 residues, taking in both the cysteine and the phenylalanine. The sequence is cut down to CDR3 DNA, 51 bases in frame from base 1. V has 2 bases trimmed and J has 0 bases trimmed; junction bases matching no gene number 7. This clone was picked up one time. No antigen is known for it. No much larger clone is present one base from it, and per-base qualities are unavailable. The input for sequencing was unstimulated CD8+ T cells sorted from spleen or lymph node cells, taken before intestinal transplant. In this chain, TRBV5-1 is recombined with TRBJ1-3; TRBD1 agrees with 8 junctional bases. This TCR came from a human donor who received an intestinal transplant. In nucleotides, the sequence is TGCGCCAGCAGCTTTCAGGGGGCTTCACGCTCTGGAAACACCATATATTTT. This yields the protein CASSFQGASRSGNTIYF.